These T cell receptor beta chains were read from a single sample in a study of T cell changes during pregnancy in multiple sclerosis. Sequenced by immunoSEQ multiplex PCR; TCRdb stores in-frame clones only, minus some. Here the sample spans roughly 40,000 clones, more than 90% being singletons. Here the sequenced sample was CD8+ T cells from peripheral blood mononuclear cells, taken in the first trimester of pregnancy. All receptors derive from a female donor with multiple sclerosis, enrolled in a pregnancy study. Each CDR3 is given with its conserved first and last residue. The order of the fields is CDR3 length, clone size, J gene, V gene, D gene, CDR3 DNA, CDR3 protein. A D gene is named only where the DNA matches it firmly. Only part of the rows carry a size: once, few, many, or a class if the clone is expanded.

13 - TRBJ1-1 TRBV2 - TGTGCCAGCATCGGGCAGGGGAACACTGAAGCTTTCTTT CASIGQGNTEAFF
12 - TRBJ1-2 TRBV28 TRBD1 TGTGCCAGCATCGGACAGGCGTATGGCTACACCTTC CASIGQAYGYTF
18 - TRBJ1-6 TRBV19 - TGTGCCAGTAGTATTTTTCCAGGGGTCAGCTCCTATAATTCACCCCTCCACTTT CASSIFPGVSSYNSPLHF
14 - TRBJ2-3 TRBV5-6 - TGTGCCAGCACCCTGGGCAGCAACACAGATACGCAGTATTTT CASTLGSNTDTQYF
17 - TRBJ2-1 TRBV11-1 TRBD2 TGTGCCAGCAGCTTAGGATCTGCGGGGGAGGCCTACAATGAGCAGTTCTTC CASSLGSAGEAYNEQFF
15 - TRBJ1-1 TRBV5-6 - TGTGCCAGCAGCTCGGGGGGGGGACTGAACACTGAAGCTTTCTTT CASSSGGGLNTEAFF
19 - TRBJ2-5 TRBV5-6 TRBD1 TGTGCCAGCAGCTTCTTTGTTGTAGGAACAGGGGACCTCCAAGAGACCCAGTACTTC CASSFFVVGTGDLQETQYF
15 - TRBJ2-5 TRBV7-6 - TGTGCCAGCAGCGAACCCCGGAGGGAGAGGGGGACCCAGTACTTC CASSEPRRERGTQYF
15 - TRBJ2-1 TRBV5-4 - TGTGCCAGCAGCCCTGCGGGACTGTTTCCAGAAGAGCAGTTCTTC CASSPAGLFPEEQFF
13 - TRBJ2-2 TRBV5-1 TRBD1 TGCGCCAGCAGCGGACAGGGGTCTGGGGAGCTGTTTTTT CASSGQGSGELFF
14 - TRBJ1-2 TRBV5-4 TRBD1 TGTGCCAGCAGCTGGGACAGGGGGAGCTATGGCTACACCTTC CASSWDRGSYGYTF
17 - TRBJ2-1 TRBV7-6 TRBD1 TGTGCCAGCAGCTTATCCCCCCACAACAGGGGATTCAATGAGCAGTTCTTC CASSLSPHNRGFNEQFF
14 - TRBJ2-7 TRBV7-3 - TGTGCCAGCAGCTTACCGCAGGTTCCCTACGAGCAGTACTTC CASSLPQVPYEQYF
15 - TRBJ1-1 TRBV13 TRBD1 TGTGCCAGCAGCCCACAGGGGGCCAGCAACACTGAAGCTTTCTTT CASSPQGASNTEAFF
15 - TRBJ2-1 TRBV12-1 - TGTGCCAGCAGTCCCAGGGACAGGGCCTACAATGAGCAGTTCTTC CASSPRDRAYNEQFF
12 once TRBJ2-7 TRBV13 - TGTGCCAGCAGCTTACGGTCCTACGAGCAGTACTTC CASSLRSYEQYF
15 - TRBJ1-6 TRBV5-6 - TGTGCCAGCAGCTTTGTAGGAGTCCATAATTCACCCCTCCACTTT CASSFVGVHNSPLHF
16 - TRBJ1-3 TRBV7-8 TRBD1 TGTGCCAGCAGCCACCGGACAGGGCGGGCCGGAAACACCATATATTTT CASSHRTGRAGNTIYF
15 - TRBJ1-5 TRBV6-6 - TGTGCCAGCAGTTACGTTCCAGGATTCGATCAGCCCCAGCATTTT CASSYVPGFDQPQHF
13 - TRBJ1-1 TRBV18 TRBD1 TGTGCCAGCTCGGCCGGGACAGGGAGTCAAGCTTTCTTT CASSAGTGSQAFF
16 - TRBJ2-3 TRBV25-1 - TGTGCCAGCAGTCATCCTGGAGTGTGGGTAGCAGATACGCAGTATTTT CASSHPGVWVADTQYF
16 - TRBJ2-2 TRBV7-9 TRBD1 TGTGCCAGCAGCTTACCGGGACAGGGGAAGGCCGGGGAGCTGTTTTTT CASSLPGQGKAGELFF